The present T cell receptor (beta chain) was sequenced within a study of T cell repertoires in cytomegalovirus infection. At the level of the study: Through public TCR beta signatures, both CMV infection and matching HLA type were indicated.

This clonotype has ten or more counts. What it binds is unknown. From the reads, TCRdb called clonotypes with MiXCR, one entry per CDR3 protein. The sample shows 600,000 to 800,000 distinct CDR3 sequences, around 24% of them seen only once. Study-wide results and caveats: People with CMV and the relevant HLA were identified by cumulative public TCR beta family frequency. Dominant in the ex vivo response were TCR beta clonotypes restricted by HLA-C and specific for CMV.

This CDR3 has 15 residues. Trimming stripped 2 bases from V and 7 bases from J, with 18 bases between. Sequencing used CD8+ T cells from PBMCs. This receptor was taken from a human donor in good health (CMV status not recorded). Some clones in this sample may be carry-over from other donors' samples. The V gene is TRBV12-3 or TRBV12-4, the J gene TRBJ2-7; the D gene is possibly TRBD2 (5 bases). The DNA for the CDR3 is TGTGCCAGCAGTTTAAGTGGAGGAGCGACACGAGAGCAGTACTTC. This translates into CASSLSGGATREQYF.